This T cell receptor beta chain was observed in a study of T cell responses to AZD1222 COVID-19 vaccine. Overall study results and limits: Spike-wide coverage was observed for vaccine-associated CD4 TCRs, with dominant responses at 160-218 and 743-854.

Method: immunoSEQ multiplex PCR; TCRdb's copy keeps in-frame clones and lacks some. The sample contains roughly 60,000 clones, approximately 90% of which appear only once. As concerns this clone: Its matching antigen is unknown.

This CDR3 is 14 amino acids long. V dropped 4 bases and J dropped 2 bases, with 12 bases sitting between them. Germline assignment: CDR1 MNHEY and CDR2 SVGAGI. Sequencing used peripheral blood, obtained on day 0 of AZD1222 vaccination. The source of this sequence is an adult in good health. The chain links TRBV6-5 to TRBJ2-7; the D is unclear. CDR3 sequence: CASSSPKGTYEQYF. In DNA form, the CDR3 reads TGTGCCAGCAGTTCCCCGAAGGGAACCTACGAGCAGTACTTC.